This T cell receptor (beta chain) was sequenced in a study of cytomegalovirus exposure and HLA in healthy donors. The overall study: Prior work identified some 120 million unique TCR beta sequences in roughly 180 million T cells. Study-level findings and limits: Some TCR beta chains (more than 150 of them) were listed as cytomegalovirus-associated. A link between a missense DCLRE1C variant and TCR beta V- and J-gene trimming emerged from a later analysis. When a later analysis was performed, an Asian-associated ancestry cluster reportedly had fewer N-insertions than the roughly 630-donor mean.

With 60 Vbeta and 13 Jbeta primers, the PCR was carried out. Generated by immunoSEQ multiplex PCR, the TCRdb table keeps only in-frame clones and is missing some. The data show under 200,000 clones, with under 85% seen just once and under 5.5% held by the top ten. Germline V CDR1 and CDR2: SGHVS, FNYEAQ. This CDR3 region has 17 residues. Between the trimmed V and J ends, which lost 1 base and 5 bases, there was a span of 20 bases. This clone was recorded once. The antigen is unknown. The clonotype originates from a woman aged 18-35 years in good health and CMV-seropositive. This chain uses TRBV7-6 with TRBJ2-5, with TRBD2 as a possible D gene (6 bases). Sequencing was carried out using PBMCs. Here the CDR3 reads CASSLEPSEPFFETQYF. Here the CDR3 DNA reads TGTGCCAGCAGCTTAGAACCTAGCGAGCCTTTTTTTGAGACCCAGTACTTC.